What follows are 8 T cell receptor beta chains derived from one specimen sequenced in a study of T cells after yellow fever vaccination (dated by TCRdb to the late 2010s). The treatment or condition tag for this specimen amounts to: live attenuated yellow fever vaccine strain. Receptor amplification or capture employed 5' RACE. The sequencer listed for this sample is Illumina NovaSeq 6000. TCRdb reprocessing: public reads trimmed at Q25 with fastp, clones called with MiXCR, in-frame beta chains kept. Each CDR3 protein gets just one entry, which takes the most common genes and DNA from the rows behind it. This sample gives a few hundred thousand distinct CDR3 sequences in total; roughly 4.3% of them show up just once. The top ten constitute roughly 24% of the sample. This sample comprised PBMCs, obtained 5 days after the yellow fever booster vaccination. The receptors shown here come from a man aged 18-30 years who received the YFV17D yellow fever vaccine.

The chain has TRBV20-1 and TRBJ2-7; D ambiguous. Germline loops: CDR1 DFQATT, CDR2 SNEGSKA (reference sequence). The CDR3 contains 16 residues. V was shortened by 8 bases and J by 3 bases, with 26 bases between the two germline ends. This chain's CDR3 is CSSRAITQGPLYEQYF. In nucleotides, the CDR3 is TGCAGTTCTCGAGCAATTACGCAAGGACCGCTCTACGAGCAGTACTTC.

This clonotype was recorded many times. The gene calls are TRBV20-1 and TRBJ2-4; D possibly corresponds to TRBD1 (5 bases). CDR1 is DFQATT and CDR2 is SNEGSKA in the germline V gene (reference sequence). Trimming stripped 1 base from V and 0 bases from J, with 19 bases between. The CDR3 is 18 residues long. The CDR3 here is CSARGVGAGSQAKNIQYF. The CDR3 nucleotides read TGCAGTGCTAGAGGGGTAGGGGCTGGGTCACAAGCCAAAAACATTCAGTACTTC.

This clonotype was recorded a few times. The CDR3 nucleotides read TGTGCCAGCAGTGACGAGGTTCGAGGGCTGGTTGGTGAGCAGTTCTTC. Protein product: CASSDEVRGLVGEQFF. This chain joins TRBV6-6 and TRBJ2-1; tentative D call: TRBD2 (5 bases). V lost 5 bases to trimming and J lost 9 bases, with 23 bases between them. From germline, CDR1 is MNHNY and CDR2 SVGAGI (reference sequence). This CDR3 is built from 16 residues.

This clonotype occurred many times. The chain is built from TRBV5-1 and TRBJ2-3, with TRBD1 matching 11 bases. Germline V lookup: CDR1 SGHRS, CDR2 YFSETQ. The CDR3 is made up of 15 amino acids. With 4 bases clipped from V and 4 bases from J, the junction kept 5 bases outside the gene matches. The CDR3 nucleotides read TGCGCCAGCAGCCCCGGACAGGGGGCACCAGATACGCAGTATTTT. Translating gives CASSPGQGAPDTQYF.

The chain combines TRBV7-9 with TRBJ2-5, with D possibly being TRBD2 (5 bases). The germline CDR1 and CDR2 sequences are SEHNR and FQNEAQ (reference sequence). This CDR3 comprises 16 residues. Trimming stripped 7 bases from V and 1 base from J, with 19 bases between. In DNA, the CDR3 is TGTGCCAGCACCCACGGGGTGCCAGGCTTCCAAGAGACCCAGTACTTC. The encoded protein is CASTHGVPGFQETQYF.

This clonotype was observed a handful of times. CDR3 bases: TGTGCCAGCAGTTCTGGGCCTCCGGACCAGAACACTGAAGCTTTCTTT. Amino acid sequence: CASSSGPPDQNTEAFF. The rearrangement uses TRBV6-2 or TRBV6-3 and TRBJ1-1; D unresolved. This CDR3 region has 16 residues. V lost 4 bases and J lost 1, with 16 bases in between. Germline CDR1 MNHEY, CDR2 SVGEGT.

V usage is TRBV14 and J usage is TRBJ2-1; tentative D call: TRBD2 (5 bases). The V gene's germline CDR1 is SGHDN and CDR2 FVKESK. The CDR3 runs 12 residues. The V gene lost 4 bases and the J gene lost 14 bases, with 15 bases spanning the gap. CDR3 protein: CASSLTELVKFF. DNA of the CDR3: TGTGCCAGCAGCCTGACTGAACTAGTAAAGTTCTTC.

The chain recombines TRBV7-3 with TRBJ1-1; perhaps TRBD1 as D (6 bases). Deletions cut 8 bases from V and 0 bases from J, with 13 bases between. The CDR3 is 14 amino acids. From germline, CDR1 is SGHTA and CDR2 FQGTGA. The CDR3 coding sequence is TGTGCCAGCGTTTCAGGGGCCGTGAACACTGAAGCTTTCTTT. It translates to CASVSGAVNTEAFF.